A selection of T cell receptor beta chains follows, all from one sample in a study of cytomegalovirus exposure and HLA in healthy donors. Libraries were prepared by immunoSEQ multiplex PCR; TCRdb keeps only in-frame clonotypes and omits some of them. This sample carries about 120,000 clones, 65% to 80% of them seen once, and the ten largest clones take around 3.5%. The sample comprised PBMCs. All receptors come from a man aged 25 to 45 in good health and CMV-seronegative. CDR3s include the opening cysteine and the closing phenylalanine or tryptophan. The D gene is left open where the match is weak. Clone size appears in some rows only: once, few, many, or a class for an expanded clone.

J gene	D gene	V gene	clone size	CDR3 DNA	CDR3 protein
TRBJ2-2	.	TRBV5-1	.	TGCGCCAGCAGCACCGGGAGCGCGAACACCGGGGAGCTGTTTTTT	CASSTGSANTGELFF
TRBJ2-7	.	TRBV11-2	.	TGTGCCAGCAGCTTAGAGGGGACTGGTTCCTACGAGCAGTACTTC	CASSLEGTGSYEQYF
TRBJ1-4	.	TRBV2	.	TGTGCCAGCAGCTCAAGGGGGGGAGCTAATGAAAAACTGTTTTTT	CASSSRGGANEKLFF
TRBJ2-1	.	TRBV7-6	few	TGTGCCAGCAGTTTACCGGGGGAGCAGTTCTTC	CASSLPGEQFF
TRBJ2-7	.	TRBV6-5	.	TGTGCCAGCAGTGGATGGACAGCACAGGACGAGCAGTACTTC	CASSGWTAQDEQYF
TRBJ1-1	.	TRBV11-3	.	TGTGCCAGCAGCTCCTCAGGGCCCAGCACTGAAGCTTTCTTT	CASSSSGPSTEAFF
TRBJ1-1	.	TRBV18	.	TGTGCCAGCTCACCTAACAGGGAGAACACTGAAGCTTTCTTT	CASSPNRENTEAFF
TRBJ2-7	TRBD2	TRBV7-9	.	TGTGCCAGCAGCTTACGACTAGCGGGAGACCGCGAGCAGTACTTC	CASSLRLAGDREQYF
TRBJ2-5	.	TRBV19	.	TGTGCCAGTAGTTTGGGCCCAGTGGGTGAGCAGTACTTC	CASSLGPVGEQYF
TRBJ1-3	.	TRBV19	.	TGTGCCAGTAGTCCCAGGACAGTTACCTCTGGAAACACCATATATTTT	CASSPRTVTSGNTIYF
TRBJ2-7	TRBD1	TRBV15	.	TGTGCCACCAGCAGAGATTGGACAGGGACCACCTACGAGCAGTACTTC	CATSRDWTGTTYEQYF
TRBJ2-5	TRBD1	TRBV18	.	TGTGCCAGCTCACCAGATGGGACAGTCCAAGAGACCCAGTACTTC	CASSPDGTVQETQYF
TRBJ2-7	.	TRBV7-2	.	TGTGCCAGCAGCTTGAGGACAGTTTCCTACGAGCAGTACTTC	CASSLRTVSYEQYF